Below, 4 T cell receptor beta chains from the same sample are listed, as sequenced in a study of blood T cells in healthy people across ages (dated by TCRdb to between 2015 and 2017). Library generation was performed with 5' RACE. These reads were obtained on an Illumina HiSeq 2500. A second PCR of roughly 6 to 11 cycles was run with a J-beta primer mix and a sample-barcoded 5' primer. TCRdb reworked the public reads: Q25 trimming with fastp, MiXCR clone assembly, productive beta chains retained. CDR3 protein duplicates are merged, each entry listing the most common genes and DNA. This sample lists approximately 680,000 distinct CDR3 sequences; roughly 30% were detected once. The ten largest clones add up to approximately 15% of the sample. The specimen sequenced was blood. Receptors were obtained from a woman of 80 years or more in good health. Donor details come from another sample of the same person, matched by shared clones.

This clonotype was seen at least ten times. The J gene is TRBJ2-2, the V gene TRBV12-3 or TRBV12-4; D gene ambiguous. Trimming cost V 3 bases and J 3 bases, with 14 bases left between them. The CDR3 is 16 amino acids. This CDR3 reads CASSFLGPGDTGELFF. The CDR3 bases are TGTGCCAGCAGTTTTCTGGGTCCTGGGGACACCGGGGAGCTGTTTTTT.

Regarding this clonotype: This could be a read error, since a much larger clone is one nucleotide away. Here the CDR3 reads CAGSRQDRDNEQFF. Here the CDR3 DNA reads TGTGCCGGCAGCCGTCAGGACAGGGACAATGAGCAGTTCTTC. The chain links TRBV7-3 to TRBJ2-1; 8 nucleotides agree with TRBD1. CDR3 length equals 14 residues. In germline, CDR1 is SGHTA, CDR2 FQGTGA.

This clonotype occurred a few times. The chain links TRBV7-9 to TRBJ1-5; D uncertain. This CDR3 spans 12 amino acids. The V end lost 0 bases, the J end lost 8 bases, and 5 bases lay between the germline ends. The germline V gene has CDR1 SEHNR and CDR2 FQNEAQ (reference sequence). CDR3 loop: CASSLAEEPQHF. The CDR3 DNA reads TGTGCCAGCAGCTTAGCGGAGGAGCCCCAGCATTTT.

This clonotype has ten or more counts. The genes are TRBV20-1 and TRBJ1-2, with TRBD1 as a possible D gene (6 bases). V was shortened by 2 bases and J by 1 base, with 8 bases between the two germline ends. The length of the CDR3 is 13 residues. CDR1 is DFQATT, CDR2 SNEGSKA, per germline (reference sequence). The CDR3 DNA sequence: TGCAGTGCTAGACAGGGGCGTAACTATGGCTACACCTTC. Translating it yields CSARQGRNYGYTF.